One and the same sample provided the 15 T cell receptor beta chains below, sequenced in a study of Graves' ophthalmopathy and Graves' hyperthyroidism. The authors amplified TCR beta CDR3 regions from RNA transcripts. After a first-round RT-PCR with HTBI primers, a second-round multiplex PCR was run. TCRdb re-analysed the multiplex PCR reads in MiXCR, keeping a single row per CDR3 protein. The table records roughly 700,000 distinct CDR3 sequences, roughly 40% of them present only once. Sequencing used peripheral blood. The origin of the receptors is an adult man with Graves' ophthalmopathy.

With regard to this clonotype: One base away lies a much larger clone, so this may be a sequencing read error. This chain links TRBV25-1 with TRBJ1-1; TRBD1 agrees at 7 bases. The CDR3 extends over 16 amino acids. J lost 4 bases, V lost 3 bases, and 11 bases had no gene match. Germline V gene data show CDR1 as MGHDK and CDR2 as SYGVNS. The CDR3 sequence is CASSDSAGTVSTEAFF. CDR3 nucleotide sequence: TGTGCCAGCAGTGATAGTGCCGGGACAGTGAGCACTGAAGCTTTCTTT.

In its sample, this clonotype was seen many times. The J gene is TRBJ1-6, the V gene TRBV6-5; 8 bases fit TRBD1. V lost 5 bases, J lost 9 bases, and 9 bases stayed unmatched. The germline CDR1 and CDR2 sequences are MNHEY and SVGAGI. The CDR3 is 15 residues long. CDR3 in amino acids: CASSPSAGTGSPLHF. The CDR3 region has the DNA TGTGCCAGCAGTCCGTCCGCGGGGACAGGTTCACCCCTCCACTTT.

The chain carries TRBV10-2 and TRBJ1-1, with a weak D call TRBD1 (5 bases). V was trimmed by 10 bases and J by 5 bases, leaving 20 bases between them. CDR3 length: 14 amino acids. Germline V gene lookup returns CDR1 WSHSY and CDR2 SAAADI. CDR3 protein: CATARDELWTEAFF. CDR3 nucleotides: TGCGCCACCGCCCGGGACGAGTTGTGGACTGAAGCTTTCTTT.

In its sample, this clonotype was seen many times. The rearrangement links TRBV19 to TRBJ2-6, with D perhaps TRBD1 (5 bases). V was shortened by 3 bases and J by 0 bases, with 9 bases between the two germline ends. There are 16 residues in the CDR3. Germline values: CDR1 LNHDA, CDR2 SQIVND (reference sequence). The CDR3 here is CASSIDSLSGANVLTF. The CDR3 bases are TGTGCCAGTAGTATTGACAGTCTCTCTGGGGCCAACGTCCTGACTTTC.

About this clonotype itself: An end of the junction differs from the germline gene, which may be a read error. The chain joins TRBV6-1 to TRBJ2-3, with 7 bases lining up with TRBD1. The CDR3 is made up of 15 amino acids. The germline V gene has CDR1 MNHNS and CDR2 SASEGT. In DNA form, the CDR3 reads TGTGCCAGCAGCAGACAGGGACCGAGCACCGATACGCAGTATTTT. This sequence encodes CASSRQGPSTDTQYF.

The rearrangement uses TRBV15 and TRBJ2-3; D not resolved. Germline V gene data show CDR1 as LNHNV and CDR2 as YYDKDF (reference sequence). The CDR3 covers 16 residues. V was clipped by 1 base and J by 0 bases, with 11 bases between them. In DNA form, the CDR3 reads TGTGCCACCAGCAGAGGCCCTTCCCCTAGCACAGATACGCAGTATTTT. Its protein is CATSRGPSPSTDTQYF. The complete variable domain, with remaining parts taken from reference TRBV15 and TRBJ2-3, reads DAMVIQNPRYQVTQFGKPVTLSCSQTLNHNVMYWYQQKSSQAPKLLFHYYDKDFNNEADTPDNFQSRRPNTSFCFLDIRSPGLGDTAMYLCATSRGPSPSTDTQYFGPGTRLTVL.

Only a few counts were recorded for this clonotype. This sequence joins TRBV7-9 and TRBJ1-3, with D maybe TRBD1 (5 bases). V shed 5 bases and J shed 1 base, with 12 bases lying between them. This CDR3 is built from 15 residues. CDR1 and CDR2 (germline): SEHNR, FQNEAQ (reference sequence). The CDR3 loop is CASSPTGGSGNTIYF. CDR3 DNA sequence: TGTGCCAGCAGCCCAACCGGGGGATCTGGAAACACCATATATTTT.

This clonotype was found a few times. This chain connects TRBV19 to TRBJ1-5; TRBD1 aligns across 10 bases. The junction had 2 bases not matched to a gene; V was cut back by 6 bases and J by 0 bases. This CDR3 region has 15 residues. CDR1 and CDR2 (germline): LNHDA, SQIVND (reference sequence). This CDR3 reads CASRGQGFSNQPQHF. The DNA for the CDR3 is TGTGCCAGTAGGGGACAGGGGTTTAGCAATCAGCCCCAGCATTTT.

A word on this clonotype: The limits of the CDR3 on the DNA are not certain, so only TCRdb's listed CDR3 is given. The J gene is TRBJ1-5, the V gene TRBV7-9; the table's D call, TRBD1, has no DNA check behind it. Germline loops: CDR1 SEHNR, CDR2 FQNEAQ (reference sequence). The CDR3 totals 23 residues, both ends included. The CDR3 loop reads CASRLSRGANVLTFGAGNQPQHF.

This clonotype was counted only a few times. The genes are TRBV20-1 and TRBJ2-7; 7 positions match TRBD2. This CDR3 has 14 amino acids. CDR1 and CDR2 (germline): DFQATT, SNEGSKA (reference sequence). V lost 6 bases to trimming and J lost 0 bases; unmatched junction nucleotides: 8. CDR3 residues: CSAYGGGYSYEQYF. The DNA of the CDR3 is TGCAGTGCGTACGGGGGAGGGTACTCCTACGAGCAGTACTTC.

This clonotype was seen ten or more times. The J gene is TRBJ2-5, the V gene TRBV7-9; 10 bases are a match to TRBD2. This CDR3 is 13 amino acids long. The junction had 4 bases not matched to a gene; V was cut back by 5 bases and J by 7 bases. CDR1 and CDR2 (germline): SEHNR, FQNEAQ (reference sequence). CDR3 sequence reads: CASSGLAGATQYF. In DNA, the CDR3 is TGTGCCAGCAGCGGTCTAGCGGGAGCGACCCAGTACTTC.

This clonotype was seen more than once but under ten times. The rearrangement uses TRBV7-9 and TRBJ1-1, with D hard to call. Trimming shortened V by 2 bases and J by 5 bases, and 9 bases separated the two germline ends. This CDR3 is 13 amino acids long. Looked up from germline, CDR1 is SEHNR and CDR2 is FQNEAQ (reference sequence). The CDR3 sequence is CASSLPGETEAFF. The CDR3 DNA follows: TGTGCCAGCAGCTTACCCGGGGAGACTGAAGCTTTCTTT.

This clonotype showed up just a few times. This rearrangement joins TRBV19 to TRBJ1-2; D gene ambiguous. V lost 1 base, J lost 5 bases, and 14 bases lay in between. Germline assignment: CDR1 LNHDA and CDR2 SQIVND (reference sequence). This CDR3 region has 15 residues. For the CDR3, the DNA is TGTGCCAGTAGTATAGCTAACTCAAACTTTTATGGCTACACCTTC. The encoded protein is CASSIANSNFYGYTF.

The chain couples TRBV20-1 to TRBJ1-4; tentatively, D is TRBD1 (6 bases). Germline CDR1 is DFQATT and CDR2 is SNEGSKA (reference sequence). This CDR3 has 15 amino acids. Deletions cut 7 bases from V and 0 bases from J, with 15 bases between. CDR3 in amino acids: CSGRGAGATNEKLFF. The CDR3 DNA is TGCAGTGGAAGGGGGGCCGGGGCAACTAATGAAAAACTGTTTTTT.

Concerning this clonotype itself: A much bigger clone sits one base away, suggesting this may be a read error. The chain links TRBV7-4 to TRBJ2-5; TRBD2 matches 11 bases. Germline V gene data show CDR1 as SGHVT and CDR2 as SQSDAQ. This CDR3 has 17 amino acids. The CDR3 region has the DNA TGTGCCGGCAGCTTATTATCGACTAGCGGGACGGGGGAGACCCAGTACTTC. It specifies CAGSLLSTSGTGETQYF.